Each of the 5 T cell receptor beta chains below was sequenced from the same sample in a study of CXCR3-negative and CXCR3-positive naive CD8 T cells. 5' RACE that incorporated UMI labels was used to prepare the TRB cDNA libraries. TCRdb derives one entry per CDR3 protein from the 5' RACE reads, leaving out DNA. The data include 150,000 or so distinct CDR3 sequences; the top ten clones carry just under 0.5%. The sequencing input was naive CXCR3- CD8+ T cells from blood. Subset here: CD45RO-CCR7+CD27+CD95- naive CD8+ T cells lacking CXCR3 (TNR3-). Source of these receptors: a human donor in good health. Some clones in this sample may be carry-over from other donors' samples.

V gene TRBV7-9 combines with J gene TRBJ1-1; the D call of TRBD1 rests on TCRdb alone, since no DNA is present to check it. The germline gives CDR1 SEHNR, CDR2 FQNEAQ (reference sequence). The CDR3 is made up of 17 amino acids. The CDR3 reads CASSSDRGRIADTEAFF.

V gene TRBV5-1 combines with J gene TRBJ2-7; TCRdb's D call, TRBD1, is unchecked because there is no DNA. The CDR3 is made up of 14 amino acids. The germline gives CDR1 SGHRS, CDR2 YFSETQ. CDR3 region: CASSLAPGGYEQYF.

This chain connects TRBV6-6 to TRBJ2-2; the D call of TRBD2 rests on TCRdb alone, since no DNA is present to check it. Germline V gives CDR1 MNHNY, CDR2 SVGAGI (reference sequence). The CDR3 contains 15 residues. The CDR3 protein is CASSLAGENTGELFF.

The CDR3 protein is CASSILAPTGELFF. The chain recombines TRBV19 with TRBJ2-2; TCRdb's D call, TRBD2, is unchecked because there is no DNA. Germline values: CDR1 LNHDA, CDR2 SQIVND (reference sequence). The CDR3 runs to 14 residues.

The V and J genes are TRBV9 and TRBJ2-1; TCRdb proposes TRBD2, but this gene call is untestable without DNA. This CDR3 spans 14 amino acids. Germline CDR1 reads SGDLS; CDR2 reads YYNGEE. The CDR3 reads CASSVAGGDYEQFF.